The 18 T cell receptor beta chains below were found in one sample sequenced in a study of cytomegalovirus exposure and HLA in healthy donors. 60 Vbeta and 13 Jbeta primers were used in PCR. Method: immunoSEQ multiplex PCR; TCRdb's copy keeps in-frame clones and lacks some. The repertoire has about 150,000 clones, 64% of them found once; the top ten carry around 2.9%. Sequencing was done on a sample of PBMCs. The source is a woman aged 25 to 45 in good health and CMV-seropositive.

This chain joins TRBV14 and TRBJ1-1; 7 bases are shared with TRBD1. J was trimmed by 4 bases and V by 2 bases; bases with no gene match: 4. Germline-derived CDR1 and CDR2 are SGHDN and FVKESK. The CDR3 has 14 residues. DNA of the CDR3: TGTGCCAGCAGCCAATATGCAGGGGGCACTGAAGCTTTCTTT. Its translation: CASSQYAGGTEAFF.

This clone was counted a few times. J is TRBJ2-7 and V is TRBV4-2; D is perhaps TRBD1 (7 bases). Trimming took 0 bases from V and 2 from J, leaving 14 bases between them. Germline V gene lookup returns CDR1 LGHNA and CDR2 YNFKEQ. This CDR3 contains 16 residues. In nucleotides, the CDR3 is TGTGCCAGCAGCCAAGATGCTGGAGGGGGCGCCTACGAGCAGTACTTC. Translated: CASSQDAGGGAYEQYF.

This clone was counted only a few times. This sequence is one base from a far larger clone and is likely a read error. The chain is built from TRBV30 and TRBJ1-1, with 8 nucleotides matching TRBD1. CDR1 and CDR2 (germline): GTSNPN, SVGIG (reference sequence). CDR3 length: 13 residues. The CDR3, as DNA: TGTGCCTGGGAGAAGTACAGGGGGACTGAATCTTTCTTT. This gives the protein CAWEKYRGTESFF. The full variable domain, in which reference TRBV30 and TRBJ1-1 provide the parts outside the CDR3, is SQTIHQWPATLVQPVGSPLSLECTVEGTSNPNLYWYRQAAGRGLQLLFYSVGIGQISSEVPQNLSASRPQDRQFILSSKKLLLSDSGFYLCAWEKYRGTESFFGQGTRLTVV.

V usage is TRBV28 and J usage is TRBJ1-5; D uncertain. Germline CDR1 is MDHEN and CDR2 is SYDVKM. Trimming took 1 base from V and 0 from J, leaving 4 bases between them. The CDR3 runs 14 residues. This chain's CDR3 is CASSLLFSNQPQHF. DNA for the CDR3: TGTGCCAGCAGTTTATTATTTAGCAATCAGCCCCAGCATTTT.

This clone turned up a few times. This chain joins TRBV30 and TRBJ2-5, with TRBD2 matching 12 bases. The CDR3 length is 15 residues. The V gene end was trimmed by 7 bases and the J gene end by 4 bases; junction bases not matched to a gene: 10. Per the germline V gene, CDR1 is GTSNPN and CDR2 is SVGIG (reference sequence). The CDR3 DNA reads TGTGCCTTCTCACGCGGGACTAGCGGGCGAGAGACCCAGTACTTC. Its translation is CAFSRGTSGRETQYF.

The CDR3 DNA sequence: TGTGCCAGCAGGCGCGGGAGTGGGCTTGGCGAGCAGTACTTC. Encoded protein: CASRRGSGLGEQYF. The chain is built from TRBV2 and TRBJ2-7; TRBD2 matches 7 bases. The CDR3 is 14 amino acids. Germline-derived CDR1 and CDR2 are SNHLY and FYNNEI. V trimming: 6 bases; J trimming: 6 bases; junction bases outside the gene matches: 11.

This clone was observed once. The V call is TRBV11-2, the J call TRBJ1-2, with D perhaps matching TRBD1 (6 bases). The V end lost 4 bases, the J end lost 3 bases, and 21 bases lay between the germline ends. The CDR3 extends over 17 amino acids. Per the germline V gene, CDR1 is SGHAT and CDR2 is FQNNGV. In nucleotides, the CDR3 is TGTGCCAGCAGCTCAACCTCAGGGGCTCGAGGTTACTATGGCTACACCTTC. Translation gives CASSSTSGARGYYGYTF.

The chain couples TRBV18 to TRBJ2-5; a possible D gene is TRBD2 (6 bases). The germline V and J ends were trimmed by 1 base and 6 bases, with 9 bases remaining between them. Germline loops: CDR1 KGHSH, CDR2 LQKENI. The CDR3 length is 13 residues. The CDR3 sequence: CASSPREEKTQYF. The CDR3 DNA follows: TGTGCCAGCTCACCACGGGAGGAGAAGACCCAGTACTTC. The full variable domain, its missing parts supplied by reference TRBV18 and TRBJ2-5, is NAGVMQNPRHLVRRRGQEARLRCSPMKGHSHVYWYRQLPEEGLKFMVYLQKENIIDESGMPKERFSAEFPKEGPSILRIQQVVRGDSAAYFCASSPREEKTQYFGPGTRLLVL.

This chain links TRBV6-4 with TRBJ2-1; 12 bases line up with TRBD2. V was clipped by 4 bases and J by 8 bases; unmatched bases: 6. The CDR3 consists of 15 residues. Germline CDR1 MRHNA, CDR2 SNTAGT. As DNA, the CDR3 is TGTGCCAGCAGTGTCTCTAGCGGGGGGGCCGATGAGCAGTTCTTC. Its protein is CASSVSSGGADEQFF.

This clone has more than one count but fewer than ten. This chain joins TRBV7-9 and TRBJ1-2; unclear D gene. Deletions cut 1 base from V and 0 bases from J, with 9 bases between. Germline V gene lookup returns CDR1 SEHNR and CDR2 FQNEAQ (reference sequence). This CDR3 has 15 residues. The CDR3 DNA is TGTGCCAGCAGCTTAGGACTACCGACTAACTATGGCTACACCTTC. Encoded protein: CASSLGLPTNYGYTF.

This rearrangement joins TRBV4-2 to TRBJ2-1; 9 bases are a match to TRBD1. CDR3 length equals 17 residues. The ends lost 0 bases at V and 5 bases at J; junction bases unmatched: 8. Germline assignment: CDR1 LGHNA and CDR2 YNFKEQ. DNA for the CDR3: TGTGCCAGCAGCCAAGATCGTGGGACAGGGAAAGACAATGAGCAGTTCTTC. As protein: CASSQDRGTGKDNEQFF.

V gene TRBV2 combines with J gene TRBJ1-1; 10 positions agree with TRBD1. The V gene's germline CDR1 is SNHLY and CDR2 FYNNEI. V was clipped by 2 bases and J by 5 bases; unmatched bases: 2. The CDR3 totals 14 residues. This chain's CDR3 is CASSERTGGTEAFF. Written as DNA, the CDR3 is TGTGCCAGCAGTGAACGGACAGGGGGGACTGAAGCTTTCTTT.

Only one count was recorded for this clone. The chain uses TRBV7-9 and TRBJ2-7; the D gene is possibly TRBD2 (6 bases). Germline V gives CDR1 SEHNR, CDR2 FQNEAQ (reference sequence). The V end lost 5 bases, the J end lost 3 bases, and 17 bases lay between the germline ends. The CDR3 loop spans 15 amino acids. In DNA, the CDR3 is TGTGCCAGCAGCCACCCCCGGGAGTTTCTCTACGAGCAGTACTTC. It is translated as CASSHPREFLYEQYF.

This chain joins TRBV19 and TRBJ1-5; 8 nucleotides align to TRBD1. The CDR3 runs 18 residues. With 1 base clipped from V and 0 bases from J, the junction kept 8 bases outside the gene matches. Germline V CDR1 and CDR2: LNHDA, SQIVND (reference sequence). CDR3 loop: CASSIVRTGPYSNQPQHF. CDR3 coding DNA: TGTGCCAGTAGTATAGTCAGGACAGGGCCGTATAGCAATCAGCCCCAGCATTTT.

The chain links TRBV30 to TRBJ2-4, with D possibly being TRBD2 (5 bases). CDR1 is GTSNPN, CDR2 SVGIG, per germline (reference sequence). Trimming removed 6 bases from V and 0 bases from J, with 15 bases in between. This CDR3 comprises 15 residues. Here the CDR3 DNA reads TGTGCCTGTCGAGGGCAGGAGCTAGCCAAAAACATTCAGTACTTC. Its translation is CACRGQELAKNIQYF.

This clone has only one observation. The genes are TRBV10-3 and TRBJ1-2; D unclear. The CDR3 has 13 amino acids. V was pared by 4 bases and J by 4 bases, with 10 bases between. CDR1 and CDR2 (germline): ENHRY, SYGVKD. The CDR3 DNA reads TGTGCCATCAGTGTTTCTGAGCTCTATGGCTACACCTTC. As protein: CAISVSELYGYTF.

The J gene is TRBJ2-5, the V gene TRBV6-5; D may be TRBD2 (5 bases). Per germline, CDR1 MNHEY and CDR2 SVGAGI. Trimming took 6 bases from V and 4 from J, leaving 15 bases between them. The CDR3 runs to 14 residues. This CDR3 reads CASSLRVARETQYF. DNA of the CDR3: TGTGCCAGCAGCCTGAGGGTGGCGCGAGAGACCCAGTACTTC.

The J gene is TRBJ2-7, the V gene TRBV28, with D possibly matching TRBD1 (6 bases). The CDR3 has 14 amino acids. Germline V CDR1 and CDR2: MDHEN, SYDVKM. V lost 5 bases, J lost 6 bases, and 17 bases lay in between. The CDR3 nucleotides read TGTGCCAGCAGTCCACCCTACAGGGTTGGCGAGCAGTACTTC. Protein product: CASSPPYRVGEQYF.